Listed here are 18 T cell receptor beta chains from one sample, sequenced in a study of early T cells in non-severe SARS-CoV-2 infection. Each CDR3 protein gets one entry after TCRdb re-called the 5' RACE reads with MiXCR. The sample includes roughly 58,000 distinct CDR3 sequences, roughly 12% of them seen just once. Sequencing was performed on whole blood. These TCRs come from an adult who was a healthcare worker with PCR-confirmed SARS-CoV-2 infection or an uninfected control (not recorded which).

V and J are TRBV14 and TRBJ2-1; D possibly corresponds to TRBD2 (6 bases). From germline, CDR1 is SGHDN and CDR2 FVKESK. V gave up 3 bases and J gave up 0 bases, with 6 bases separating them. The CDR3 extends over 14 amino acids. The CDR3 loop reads CASSQGLSYNEQFF. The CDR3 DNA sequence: TGTGCCAGCAGCCAGGGACTCTCCTACAATGAGCAGTTCTTC.

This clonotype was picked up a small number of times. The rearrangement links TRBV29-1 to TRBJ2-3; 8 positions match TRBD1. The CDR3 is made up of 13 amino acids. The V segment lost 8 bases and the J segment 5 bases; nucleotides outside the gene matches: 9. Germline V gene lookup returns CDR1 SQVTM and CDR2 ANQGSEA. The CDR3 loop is CSTGQGWGDTQYF. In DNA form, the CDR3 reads TGCAGCACAGGACAGGGATGGGGAGATACGCAGTATTTT.

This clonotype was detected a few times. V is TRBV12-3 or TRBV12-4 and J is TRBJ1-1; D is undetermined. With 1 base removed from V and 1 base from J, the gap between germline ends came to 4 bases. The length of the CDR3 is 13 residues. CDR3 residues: CASSLGGNTEAFF. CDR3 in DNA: TGTGCCAGCAGTTTAGGAGGGAACACTGAAGCTTTCTTT.

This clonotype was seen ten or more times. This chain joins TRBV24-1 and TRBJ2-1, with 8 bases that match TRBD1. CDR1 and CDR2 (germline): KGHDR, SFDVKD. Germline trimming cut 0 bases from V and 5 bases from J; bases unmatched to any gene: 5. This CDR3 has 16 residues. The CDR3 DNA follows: TGTGCCACCAGTGATTTGGGACAGGGTAACGACAATGAGCAGTTCTTC. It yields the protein CATSDLGQGNDNEQFF.

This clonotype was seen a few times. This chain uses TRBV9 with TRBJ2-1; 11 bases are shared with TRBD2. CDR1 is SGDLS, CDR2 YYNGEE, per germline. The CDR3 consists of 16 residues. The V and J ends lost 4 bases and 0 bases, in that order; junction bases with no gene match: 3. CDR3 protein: CASSSSGRSSYNEQFF. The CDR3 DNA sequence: TGTGCCAGCAGCTCTAGCGGGAGGAGCTCCTACAATGAGCAGTTCTTC.

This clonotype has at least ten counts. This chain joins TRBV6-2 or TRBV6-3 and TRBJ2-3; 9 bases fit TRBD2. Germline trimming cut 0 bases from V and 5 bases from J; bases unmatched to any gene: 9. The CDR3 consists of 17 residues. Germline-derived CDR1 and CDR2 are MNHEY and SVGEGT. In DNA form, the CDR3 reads TGTGCCAGCAGTTACTCAGGCGGGAGGGCCCGAAGAGATACGCAGTATTTT. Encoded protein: CASSYSGGRARRDTQYF.

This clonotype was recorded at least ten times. This chain's CDR3 is CASSLIPWDSRSNTEAFF. In nucleotides, the CDR3 is TGTGCCAGCAGTTTAATCCCCTGGGACAGCCGCAGCAACACTGAAGCTTTCTTT. J is TRBJ1-1 and V is TRBV27; TRBD1 matches at 7 bases. This CDR3 spans 18 amino acids. Looked up from germline, CDR1 is MNHEY and CDR2 is SMNVEV (reference sequence). V lost 2 bases, J lost 2 bases, and 14 bases stayed unmatched.

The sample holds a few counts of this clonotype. CDR3 nucleotide sequence: TGTGCCAGCAGCTGGTATCATTTAGGATACGAGCAGTACTTC. This codes for CASSWYHLGYEQYF. The V and J genes are TRBV5-5 and TRBJ2-7, with no clear D. V lost 3 bases and J 4 bases, leaving 14 bases between the germline ends. Per germline, CDR1 SGHKS and CDR2 YYEKEE (reference sequence). The CDR3 sequence is 14 residues long.

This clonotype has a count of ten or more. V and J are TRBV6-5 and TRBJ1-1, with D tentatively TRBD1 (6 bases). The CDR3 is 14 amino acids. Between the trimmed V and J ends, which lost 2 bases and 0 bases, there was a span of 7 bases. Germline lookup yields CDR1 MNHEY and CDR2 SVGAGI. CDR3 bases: TGTGCCAGCAGTTACGGGGGGCTGAACACTGAAGCTTTCTTT. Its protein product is CASSYGGLNTEAFF.

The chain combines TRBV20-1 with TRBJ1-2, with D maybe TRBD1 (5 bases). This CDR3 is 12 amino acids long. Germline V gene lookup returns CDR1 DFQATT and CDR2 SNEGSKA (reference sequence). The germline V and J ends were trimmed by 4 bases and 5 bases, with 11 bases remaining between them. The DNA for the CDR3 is TGCAGTGCTACAACCACAGGATATGGCTACACCTTC. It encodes CSATTTGYGYTF.

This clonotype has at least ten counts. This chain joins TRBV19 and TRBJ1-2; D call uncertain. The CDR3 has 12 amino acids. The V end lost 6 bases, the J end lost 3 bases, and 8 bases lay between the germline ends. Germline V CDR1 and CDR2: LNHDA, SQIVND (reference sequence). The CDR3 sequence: CASSAGDYGYTF. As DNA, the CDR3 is TGTGCCAGTAGCGCCGGGGACTATGGCTACACCTTC.

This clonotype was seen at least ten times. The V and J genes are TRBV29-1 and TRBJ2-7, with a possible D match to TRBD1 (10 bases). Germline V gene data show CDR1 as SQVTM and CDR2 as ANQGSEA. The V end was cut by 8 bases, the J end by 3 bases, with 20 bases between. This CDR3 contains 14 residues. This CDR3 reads CSFSGGTGVYEQYF. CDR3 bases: TGCAGCTTCAGCGGGGGGACAGGGGTCTACGAGCAGTACTTC.

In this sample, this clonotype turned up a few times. The CDR3 coding sequence is TGTGCCATCAGTGGGGACACCCTTTCCTACGAGCAGTACTTC. Amino acids: CAISGDTLSYEQYF. V gene TRBV10-3 combines with J gene TRBJ2-7; tentatively, D is TRBD1 (6 bases). This CDR3 region has 14 residues. Germline V lookup: CDR1 ENHRY, CDR2 SYGVKD. V lost 4 bases and J 1 base, leaving 11 bases between the germline ends.

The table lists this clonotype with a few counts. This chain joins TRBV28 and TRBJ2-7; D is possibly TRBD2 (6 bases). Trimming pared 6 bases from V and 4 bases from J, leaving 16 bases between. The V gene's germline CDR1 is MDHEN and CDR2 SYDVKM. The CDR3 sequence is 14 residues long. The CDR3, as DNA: TGTGCCAGCAGAGCCTCCGTCGGGGGTTACGAGCAGTACTTC. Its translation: CASRASVGGYEQYF.

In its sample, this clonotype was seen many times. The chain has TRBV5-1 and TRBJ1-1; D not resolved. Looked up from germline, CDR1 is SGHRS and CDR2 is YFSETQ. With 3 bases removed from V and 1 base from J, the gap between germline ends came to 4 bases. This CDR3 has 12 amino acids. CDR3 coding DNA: TGCGCCAGCAGCTGGGGGAACACTGAAGCTTTCTTT. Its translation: CASSWGNTEAFF.

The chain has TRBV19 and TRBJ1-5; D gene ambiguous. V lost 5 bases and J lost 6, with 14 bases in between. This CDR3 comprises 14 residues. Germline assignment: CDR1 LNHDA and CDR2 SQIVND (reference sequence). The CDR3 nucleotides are TGTGCCAGTAGTGACCGTGGGATTATTCAGCCCCAGCATTTT. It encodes CASSDRGIIQPQHF. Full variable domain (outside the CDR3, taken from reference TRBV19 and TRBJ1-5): DGGITQSPKYLFRKEGQNVTLSCEQNLNHDAMYWYRQDPGQGLRLIYYSQIVNDFQKGDIAEGYSVSREKKESFPLTVTSAQKNPTAFYLCASSDRGIIQPQHFGDGTRLSIL.

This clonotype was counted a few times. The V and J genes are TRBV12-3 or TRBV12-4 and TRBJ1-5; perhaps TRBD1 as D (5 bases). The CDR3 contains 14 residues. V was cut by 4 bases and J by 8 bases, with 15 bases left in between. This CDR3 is CASSSYEVQEPQHF. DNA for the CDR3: TGTGCCAGCAGTTCTTATGAGGTACAGGAGCCCCAGCATTTT.

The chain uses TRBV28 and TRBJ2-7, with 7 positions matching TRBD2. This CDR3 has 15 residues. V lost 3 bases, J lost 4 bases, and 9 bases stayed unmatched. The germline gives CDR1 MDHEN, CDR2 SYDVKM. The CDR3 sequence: CASSFIGSGLYEQYF. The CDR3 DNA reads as TGTGCCAGCAGTTTCATAGGTAGCGGGTTGTACGAGCAGTACTTC.